One sample yielded the 8 T cell receptor beta chains listed below, sequenced in a study of OX40 agonist ivuxolimab in advanced cancers. The repertoire was sequenced with immunoSEQ multiplex PCR; TCRdb's copy has only in-frame clones and lacks some. The repertoire holds 70,000 to 85,000 clones, with approximately 95% as singletons. The sequences come from CD4+ or CD8+ T cells sorted from blood, collected in a trial of the OX40 agonist ivuxolimab. All receptors come from an adult with an advanced solid tumor such as melanoma, head and neck, liver or kidney cancer.

Here the CDR3 reads CASSFLAVNEQFF. CDR3 sequence (DNA): TGTGCCAGCAGCTTCCTTGCAGTGAATGAGCAGTTCTTC. The chain carries TRBV7-9 and TRBJ2-1; D gene uncertain. Germline loops: CDR1 SEHNR, CDR2 FQNEAQ (reference sequence). This CDR3 contains 13 residues. The germline V and J ends were trimmed by 3 bases and 7 bases, with 10 bases remaining between them.

This clone was counted a single time. The chain combines TRBV7-6 with TRBJ2-5; 7 bases line up with TRBD2. The ends lost 6 bases at V and 4 bases at J; junction bases unmatched: 11. The germline V gene encodes CDR1 SGHVS and CDR2 FNYEAQ. The CDR3 is 15 amino acids. CDR3 loop: CASSLGGGSRETQYF. The CDR3 nucleotides read TGTGCCAGCAGTTTGGGGGGGGGAAGCCGAGAGACCCAGTACTTC.

Here the CDR3 reads CACRDFDEKLFF. The CDR3 bases are TGTGCATGCAGAGACTTTGATGAAAAACTGTTTTTT. V and J are TRBV6-5 and TRBJ1-4; D is undetermined. This CDR3 has 12 residues. The V gene's germline CDR1 is MNHEY and CDR2 SVGAGI.

The chain links TRBV10-3 to TRBJ1-1; 11 bases line up with TRBD1. The CDR3 spans 14 residues. Per the germline V gene, CDR1 is ENHRY and CDR2 is SYGVKD. V lost 10 bases, J lost 1 base, and 5 bases stayed unmatched. This chain's CDR3 is CATRTGGENTEAFF. In DNA form, the CDR3 reads TGTGCCACTCGGACAGGGGGCGAGAACACTGAAGCTTTCTTT.

This chain links TRBV13 with TRBJ2-5, with 7 bases matching TRBD2. CDR1 and CDR2 from the germline V gene are PRHDT and FYEKMQ (reference sequence). Trimming removed 2 bases from V and 5 bases from J; junction bases left unmatched: 5. This CDR3 region has 14 residues. The CDR3 sequence: CASSLWGGWETQYF. In DNA, the CDR3 is TGTGCCAGCAGCTTATGGGGGGGTTGGGAGACCCAGTACTTC.

Remarks on this clone: One junction end disagrees with the germline gene, perhaps due to a read error. The chain combines TRBV5-1 with TRBJ2-3; D might be TRBD1 or TRBD2, each matching 5 bases. This CDR3 region has 12 residues. The germline V gene encodes CDR1 SGHRS and CDR2 YFSETQ. The CDR3 loop reads CASLGVGDTQYF. CDR3 sequence (DNA): TGTGCCAGCCTGGGGGTTGGAGATACGCAGTATTTT. Together with reference TRBV5-1 and TRBJ2-3, the CDR3 gives the full variable domain: KAGVTQTPRYLIKTRGQQVTLSCSPISGHRSVSWYQQTPGQGLQFLFEYFSETQRNKGNFPGRFSGRQFSNSRSEMNVSTLELGDSALYLCASLGVGDTQYFGPGTRLTVL.

The rearrangement joins TRBV7-9 to TRBJ1-4, with D possibly matching TRBD1 (6 bases). Germline V CDR1 and CDR2: SEHNR, FQNEAQ (reference sequence). V lost 5 bases and J lost 5, with 15 bases in between. The CDR3 totals 15 residues. The CDR3 DNA follows: TGTGCCAGCAGCAAAGGATGGGGGCCCAATGAAAAACTGTTTTTT. Protein product: CASSKGWGPNEKLFF.

The chain links TRBV11-3 to TRBJ1-1; unclear D gene. The CDR3 has 13 residues. V dropped 5 bases and J dropped 4 bases, with 11 bases sitting between them. Per germline, CDR1 SGHNT and CDR2 YENEEA. The CDR3 bases are TGTGCCAGCAGCCCGAGTGCGGGCACTGAAGCTTTCTTT. Translation: CASSPSAGTEAFF.